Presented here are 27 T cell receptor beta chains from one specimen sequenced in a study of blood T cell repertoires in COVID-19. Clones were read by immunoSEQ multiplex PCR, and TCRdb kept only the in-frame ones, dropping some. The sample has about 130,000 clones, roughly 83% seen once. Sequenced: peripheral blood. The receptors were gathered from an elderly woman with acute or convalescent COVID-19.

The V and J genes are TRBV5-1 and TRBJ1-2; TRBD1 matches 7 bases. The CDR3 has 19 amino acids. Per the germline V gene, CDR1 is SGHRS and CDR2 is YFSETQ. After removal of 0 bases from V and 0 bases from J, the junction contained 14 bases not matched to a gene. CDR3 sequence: CASSLAQYSNRGANYGYTF. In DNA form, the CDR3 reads TGCGCCAGCAGCTTGGCCCAATACTCAAACAGGGGAGCTAACTATGGCTACACCTTC.

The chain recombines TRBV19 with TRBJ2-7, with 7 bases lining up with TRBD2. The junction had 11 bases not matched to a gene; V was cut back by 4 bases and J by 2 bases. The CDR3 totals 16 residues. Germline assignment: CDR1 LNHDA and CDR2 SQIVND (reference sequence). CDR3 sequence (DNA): TGTGCCAGTAGTAAGTGGGCTTCTAGCGGTACCTACGAGCAGTACTTC. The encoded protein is CASSKWASSGTYEQYF.

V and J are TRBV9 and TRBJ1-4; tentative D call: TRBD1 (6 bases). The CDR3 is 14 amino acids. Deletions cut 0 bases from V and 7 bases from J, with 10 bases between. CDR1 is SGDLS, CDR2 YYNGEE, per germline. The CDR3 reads CASSVGQEVEKLFF. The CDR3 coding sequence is TGTGCCAGCAGCGTAGGACAGGAGGTTGAAAAACTGTTTTTT. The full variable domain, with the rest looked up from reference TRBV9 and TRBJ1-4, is DSGVTQTPKHLITATGQRVTLRCSPRSGDLSVYWYQQSLDQGLQFLIQYYNGEERAKGNILERFSAQQFPDLHSELNLSSLELGDSALYFCASSVGQEVEKLFFGSGTQLSVL.

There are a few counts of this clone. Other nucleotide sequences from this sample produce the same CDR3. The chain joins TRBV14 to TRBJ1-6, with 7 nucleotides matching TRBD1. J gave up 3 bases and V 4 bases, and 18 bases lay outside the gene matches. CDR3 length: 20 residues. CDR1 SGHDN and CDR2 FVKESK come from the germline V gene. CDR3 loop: CASSLKSISVTGYYNSPLHF. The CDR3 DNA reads TGTGCCAGCAGCCTAAAGAGTATTTCAGTGACAGGGTACTATAATTCACCCCTCCACTTT.

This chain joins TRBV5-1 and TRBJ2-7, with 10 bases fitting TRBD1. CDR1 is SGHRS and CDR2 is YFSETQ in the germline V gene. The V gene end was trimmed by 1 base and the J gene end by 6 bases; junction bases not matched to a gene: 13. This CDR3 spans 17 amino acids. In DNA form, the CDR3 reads TGCGCCAGCAGCTTGACAGCGGATCCGGGACAGGGGCGCGAGCAGTACTTC. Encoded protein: CASSLTADPGQGREQYF.

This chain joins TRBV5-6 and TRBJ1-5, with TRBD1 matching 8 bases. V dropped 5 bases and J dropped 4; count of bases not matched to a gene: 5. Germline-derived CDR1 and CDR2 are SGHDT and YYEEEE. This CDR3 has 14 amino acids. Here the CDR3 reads CASSDRGLNQPQHF. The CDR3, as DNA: TGTGCCAGCAGTGACAGGGGACTTAATCAGCCCCAGCATTTT.

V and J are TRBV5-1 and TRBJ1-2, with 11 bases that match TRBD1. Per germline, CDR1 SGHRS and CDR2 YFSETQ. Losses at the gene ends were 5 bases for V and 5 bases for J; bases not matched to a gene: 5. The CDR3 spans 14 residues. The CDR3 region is CASREGDRGYGYTF. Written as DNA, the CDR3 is TGCGCCAGCAGAGAAGGGGACAGGGGGTATGGCTACACCTTC.

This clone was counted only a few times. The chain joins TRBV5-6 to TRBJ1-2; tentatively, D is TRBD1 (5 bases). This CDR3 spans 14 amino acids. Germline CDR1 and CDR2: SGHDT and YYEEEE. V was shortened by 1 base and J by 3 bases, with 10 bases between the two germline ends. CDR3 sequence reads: CASSLSGSDYGYTF. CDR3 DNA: TGTGCCAGCAGCTTGTCAGGGTCTGACTATGGCTACACCTTC.

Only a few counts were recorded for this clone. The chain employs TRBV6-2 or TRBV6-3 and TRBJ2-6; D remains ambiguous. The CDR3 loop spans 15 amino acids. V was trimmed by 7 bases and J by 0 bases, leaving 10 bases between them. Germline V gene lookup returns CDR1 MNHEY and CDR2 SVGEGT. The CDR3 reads CASTPISSGANVLTF. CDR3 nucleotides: TGTGCCAGCACCCCTATTAGCTCTGGGGCCAACGTCCTGACTTTC.

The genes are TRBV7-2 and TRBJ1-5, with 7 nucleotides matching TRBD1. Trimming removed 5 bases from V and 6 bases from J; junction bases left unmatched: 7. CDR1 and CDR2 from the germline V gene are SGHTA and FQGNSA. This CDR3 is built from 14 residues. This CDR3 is CASSPRGAGQPQHF. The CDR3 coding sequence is TGTGCCAGCAGCCCCAGGGGGGCGGGTCAGCCCCAGCATTTT.

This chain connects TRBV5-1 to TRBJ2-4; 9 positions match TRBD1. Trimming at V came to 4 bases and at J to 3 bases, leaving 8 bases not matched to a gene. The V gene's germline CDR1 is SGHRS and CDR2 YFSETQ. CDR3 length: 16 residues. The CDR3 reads CASSAADRGGKNIQYF. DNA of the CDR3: TGCGCCAGCAGCGCCGCGGACAGGGGAGGCAAAAACATTCAGTACTTC.

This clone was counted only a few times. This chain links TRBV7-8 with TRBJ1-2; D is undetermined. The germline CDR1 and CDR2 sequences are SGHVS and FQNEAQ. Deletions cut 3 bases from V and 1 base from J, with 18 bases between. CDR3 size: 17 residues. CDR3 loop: CASSFKILGLGNYGYTF. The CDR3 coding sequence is TGTGCCAGCAGCTTCAAAATCCTCGGACTGGGTAACTATGGCTACACCTTC.

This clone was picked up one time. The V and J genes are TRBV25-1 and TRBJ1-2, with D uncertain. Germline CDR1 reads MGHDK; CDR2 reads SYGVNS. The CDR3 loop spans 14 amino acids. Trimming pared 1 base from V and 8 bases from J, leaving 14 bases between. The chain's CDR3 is CASSESGGPRGYTF. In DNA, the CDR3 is TGTGCCAGCAGTGAATCAGGAGGCCCGCGGGGCTACACCTTC.

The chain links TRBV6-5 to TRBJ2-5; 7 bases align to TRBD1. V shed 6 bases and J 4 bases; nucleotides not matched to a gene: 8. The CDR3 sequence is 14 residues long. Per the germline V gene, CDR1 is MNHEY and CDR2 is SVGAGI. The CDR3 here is CASRHNRGRETQYF. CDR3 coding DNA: TGTGCCAGCAGGCACAACAGGGGAAGAGAGACCCAGTACTTC.

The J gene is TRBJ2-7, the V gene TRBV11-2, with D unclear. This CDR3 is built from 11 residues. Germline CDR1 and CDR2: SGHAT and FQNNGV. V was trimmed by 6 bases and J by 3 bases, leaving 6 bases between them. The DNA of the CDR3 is TGTGCCAGCAGTTTCAGCTACGAGCAGTACTTC. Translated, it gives CASSFSYEQYF.

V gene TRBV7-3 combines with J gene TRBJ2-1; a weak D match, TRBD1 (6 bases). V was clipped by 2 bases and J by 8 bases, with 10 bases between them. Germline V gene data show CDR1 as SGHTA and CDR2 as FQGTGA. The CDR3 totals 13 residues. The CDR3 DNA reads TGTGCCAGCAGCTTATGGGGGCCGGATGAGCAGTTCTTC. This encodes CASSLWGPDEQFF.

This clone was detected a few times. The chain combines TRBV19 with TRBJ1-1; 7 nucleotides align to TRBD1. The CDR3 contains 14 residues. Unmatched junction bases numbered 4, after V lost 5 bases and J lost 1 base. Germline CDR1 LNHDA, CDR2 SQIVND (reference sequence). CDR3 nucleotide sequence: TGTGCCAGTAGTTTCAACAGGGGGAACACTGAAGCTTTCTTT. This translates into CASSFNRGNTEAFF.

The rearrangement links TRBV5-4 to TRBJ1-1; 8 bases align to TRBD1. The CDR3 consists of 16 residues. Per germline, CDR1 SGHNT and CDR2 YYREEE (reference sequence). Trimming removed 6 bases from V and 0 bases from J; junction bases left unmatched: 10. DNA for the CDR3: TGTGCCAGCATCACGACCGGGACAGGATTGAACACTGAAGCTTTCTTT. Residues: CASITTGTGLNTEAFF.

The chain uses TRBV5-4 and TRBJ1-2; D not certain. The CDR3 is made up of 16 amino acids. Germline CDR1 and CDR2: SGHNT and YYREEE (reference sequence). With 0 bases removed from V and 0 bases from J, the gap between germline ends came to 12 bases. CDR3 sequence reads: CASSLVLGEPNYGYTF. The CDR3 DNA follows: TGTGCCAGCAGCTTGGTTCTCGGAGAGCCTAACTATGGCTACACCTTC.

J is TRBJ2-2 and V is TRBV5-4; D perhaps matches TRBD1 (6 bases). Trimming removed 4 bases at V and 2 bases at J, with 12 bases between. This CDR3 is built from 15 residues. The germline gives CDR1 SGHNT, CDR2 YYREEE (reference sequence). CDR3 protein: CASSTDRPNTGELFF. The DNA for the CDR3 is TGTGCCAGCAGCACCGACAGGCCTAACACCGGGGAGCTGTTTTTT.

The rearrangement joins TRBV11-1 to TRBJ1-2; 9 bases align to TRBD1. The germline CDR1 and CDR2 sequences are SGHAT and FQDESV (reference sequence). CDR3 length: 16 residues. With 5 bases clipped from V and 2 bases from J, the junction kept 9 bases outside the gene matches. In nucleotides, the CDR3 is TGTGCCAGCAGCCGGACAGGGGCCGCGGCCAACTATGGCTACACCTTC. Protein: CASSRTGAAANYGYTF.

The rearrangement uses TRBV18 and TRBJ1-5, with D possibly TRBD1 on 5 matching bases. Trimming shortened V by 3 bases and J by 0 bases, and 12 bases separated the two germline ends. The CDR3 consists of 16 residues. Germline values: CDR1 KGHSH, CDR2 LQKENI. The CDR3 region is CASSPEGTVSNQPQHF. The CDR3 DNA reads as TGTGCCAGCTCACCGGAGGGGACGGTTAGCAATCAGCCCCAGCATTTT.

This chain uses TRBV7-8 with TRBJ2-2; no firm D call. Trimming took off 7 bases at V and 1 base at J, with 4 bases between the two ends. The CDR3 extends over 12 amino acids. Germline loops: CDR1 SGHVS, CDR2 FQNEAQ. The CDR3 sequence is CASTGNTGELFF. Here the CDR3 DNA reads TGTGCCAGCACAGGGAACACCGGGGAGCTGTTTTTT.

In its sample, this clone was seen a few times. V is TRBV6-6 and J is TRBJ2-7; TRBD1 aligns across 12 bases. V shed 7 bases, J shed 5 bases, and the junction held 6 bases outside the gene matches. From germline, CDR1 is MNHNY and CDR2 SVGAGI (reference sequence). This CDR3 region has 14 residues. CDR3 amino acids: CASTTGQGAHEQYF. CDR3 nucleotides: TGTGCCAGCACTACGGGACAGGGGGCTCACGAGCAGTACTTC.

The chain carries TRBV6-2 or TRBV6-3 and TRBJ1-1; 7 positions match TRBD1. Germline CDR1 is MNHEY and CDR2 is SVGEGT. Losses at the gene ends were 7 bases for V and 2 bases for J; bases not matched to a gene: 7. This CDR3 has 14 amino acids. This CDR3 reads CASTPGTANTEAFF. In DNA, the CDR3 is TGTGCCAGCACCCCAGGGACAGCCAACACTGAAGCTTTCTTT.

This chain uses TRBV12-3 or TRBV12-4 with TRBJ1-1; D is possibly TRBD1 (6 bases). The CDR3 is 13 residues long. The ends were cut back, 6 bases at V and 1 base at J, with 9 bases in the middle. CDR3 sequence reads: CASRLRGNTEAFF. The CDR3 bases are TGTGCCAGCAGACTCAGGGGGAACACTGAAGCTTTCTTT.

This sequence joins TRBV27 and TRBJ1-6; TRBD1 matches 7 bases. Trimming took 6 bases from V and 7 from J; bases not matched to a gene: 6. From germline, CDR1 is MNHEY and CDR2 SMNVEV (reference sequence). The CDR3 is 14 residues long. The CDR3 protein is CASSPGTVNSPLHF. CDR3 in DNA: TGTGCCAGCAGCCCGGGGACAGTGAATTCACCCCTCCACTTT.